The T cell receptor (beta chain) described here comes from a study of shared clonotypes between healthy human individuals. Caucasian adults residing in Nashville, Tennessee made up all the donors. Per the germline V gene, CDR1 is MNHNS and CDR2 is SASEGT. V was pared by 3 bases and J by 3 bases, with 12 bases between. The CDR3 length is 15 residues. At a deep level, the assay was run. Unsorted PBMC DNA underwent sequencing on ten immunoSEQ deep assay plates. The data were produced by immunoSEQ multiplex PCR, yet TCRdb's version contains in-frame clones alone and is incomplete. The data show under 600,000 clones, with just over 75% seen just once and around 13% held by the top ten.

This rearrangement joins TRBV6-1 to TRBJ2-1, with TRBD2 as a possible D gene (7 bases). The TCR was taken from a woman aged 40 to 50 in good health. Some clones in this sample may be carry-over from other donors' samples. Source material: PBMCs. The CDR3: CASSDAGAIYNEQFF. The CDR3 DNA sequence: TGTGCCAGCAGTGATGCGGGGGCTATCTACAATGAGCAGTTCTTC.